A selection of T cell receptor beta chains follows, all from one sample in a study of shared clonotypes between healthy human individuals. Generated by immunoSEQ multiplex PCR, the TCRdb table keeps only in-frame clones and is missing some. The sample gives around 1.4 million clones, less than 99% of which show up once; 0.36% is in the top ten. Sequenced: naive CD4+ T cells sorted from blood. These receptors were taken from a man in his thirties or forties in good health. Both conserved end residues are part of each CDR3. D genes are given only for firm matches. Some rows have no size entry. The others give once, few or many, or a class for an expanded clone.

j_call	v_call	d_call	clone_size	cdr3_nt	cdr3_aa
TRBJ2-1	TRBV6-5	NA	NA	TGTGCCAGCAGTTTCGACCCTAATTACAATGAGCAGTTCTTC	CASSFDPNYNEQFF
TRBJ1-2	TRBV5-1	NA	once	TGCGCCAGCAGCTTGGAAGGTCTTGGTGGCTACACCTTC	CASSLEGLGGYTF
TRBJ2-7	TRBV6-1	NA	NA	TGTGCCAGCAGTGAAGACCGACAAAAGCAGTACTTC	CASSEDRQKQYF
TRBJ2-1	TRBV6-5	TRBD2	NA	TGTGCCAGCAGTTACGGCCCTAGCGGGAAGTACAATGAGCAGTTCTTC	CASSYGPSGKYNEQFF
TRBJ2-7	TRBV5-1	NA	once	TGCGCCAGCAGCTCCTATGCACGCACCTACGAGCAGTACTTC	CASSSYARTYEQYF
TRBJ2-7	TRBV5-4	NA	NA	TGTGCCAGCAGCATTGGGGGGGGCAACCTTTACGAGCAGTACTTC	CASSIGGGNLYEQYF
TRBJ2-2	TRBV10-1	TRBD1	NA	TGCGCCAGCAGCAACAGGGGCGCCGGCGGGGAGCTGTTTTTT	CASSNRGAGGELFF
TRBJ2-3	TRBV19	TRBD2	NA	TGTGCCAGTAGCCAATGGTCTGCTAGCGGGAGGACTGCAGATACGCAGTATTTT	CASSQWSASGRTADTQYF
TRBJ1-1	TRBV14	NA	NA	TGTGCCAGCAGCCAATTATACTCTAACACTGAAGCTTTCTTT	CASSQLYSNTEAFF
TRBJ2-4	TRBV7-9	TRBD1	NA	TGTGCCAGCAGCTTACGTACTGTAAAGGGGGCCGGAGCCAAAAACATTCAGTACTTC	CASSLRTVKGAGAKNIQYF
TRBJ2-4	TRBV6-5	NA	NA	TGTGCCAGCAGTGCCGGGGCTCTGAAAAACATTCAGTACTTC	CASSAGALKNIQYF
TRBJ1-1	TRBV9	NA	NA	TGTGCCAGCAGCGTAGCTAAACAGGGTACTACTGAAGCTTTCTTT	CASSVAKQGTTEAFF
TRBJ2-6	TRBV7-2	TRBD2	NA	TGTGCCAGCAGCTTTTCTCGCGGGAGGGGGGCTGGGGCCAACGTCCTGACTTTC	CASSFSRGRGAGANVLTF
TRBJ2-1	TRBV2	TRBD2	NA	TGTGCCAGCAGTGAACGACTAGCGGGTTACAATGAGCAGTTCTTC	CASSERLAGYNEQFF
TRBJ2-7	TRBV5-4	NA	once	TGTGCCAGCGGGAAAGACACCCTCTCCTACGAGCAGTACTTC	CASGKDTLSYEQYF
TRBJ2-1	TRBV11-2	TRBD2	NA	TGTGCCAGCAGCGGGACTAGCGGGGGGAATGAGCAGTTCTTC	CASSGTSGGNEQFF